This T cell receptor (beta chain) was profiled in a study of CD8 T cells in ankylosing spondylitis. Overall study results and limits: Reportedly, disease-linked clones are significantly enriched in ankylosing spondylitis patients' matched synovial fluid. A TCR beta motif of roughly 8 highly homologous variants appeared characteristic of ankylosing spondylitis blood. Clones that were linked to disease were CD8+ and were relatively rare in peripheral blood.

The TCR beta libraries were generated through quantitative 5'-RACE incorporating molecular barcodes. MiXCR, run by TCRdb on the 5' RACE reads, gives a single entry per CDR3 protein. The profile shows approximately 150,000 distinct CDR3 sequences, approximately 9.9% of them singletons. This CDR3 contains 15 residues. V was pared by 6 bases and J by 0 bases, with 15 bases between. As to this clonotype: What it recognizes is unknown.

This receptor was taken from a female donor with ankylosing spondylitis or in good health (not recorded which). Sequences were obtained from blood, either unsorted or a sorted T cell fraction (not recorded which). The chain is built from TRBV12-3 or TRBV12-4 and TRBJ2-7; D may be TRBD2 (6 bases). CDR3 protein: CASSSRERGSYEQYF. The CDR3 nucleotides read TGTGCCAGCAGCTCCCGGGAGAGAGGCTCCTACGAGCAGTACTTC.